This T cell receptor (beta chain) came from a study of blood T cells in healthy people across ages. For the study at large: Researchers report that template switching captured about one barcoded beta molecule per two T cells.

Through a sample-barcoded 5' primer and a J-beta primer mix, a second PCR was run for roughly 6 to 11 cycles. Every cDNA was tagged by a template-switch adaptor with 12 random nucleotides. Every sample gave at least 3 million paired-end reads containing CDR3. One entry per CDR3 protein results from TCRdb running MiXCR on the 5' RACE reads. The sample consists of over 1,200,000 distinct CDR3 sequences, 59% of them appearing once. The study, taken as a whole, reports: Older age coincided with a roughly linear decline in TCR beta diversity per million T cells.

Comments on this clonotype: Its antigen is unknown.

V was pared by 2 bases and J by 0 bases, with 7 bases of the junction left unmatched. The CDR3 runs 16 residues. The germline V gene has CDR1 SGHTA and CDR2 FQGNSA. The sample comprised blood. This TCR came from a man between 18 and 35 years old in good health. The V call is TRBV7-2, the J call TRBJ2-7; 7 bases align to TRBD2. The CDR3 protein is CASSLLGGGISYEQYF. The CDR3 DNA is TGTGCCAGCAGCTTACTGGGCGGGGGTATCTCCTACGAGCAGTACTTC. The variable domain in full, completed from reference TRBV7-2 and TRBJ2-7, reads GAGVSQSPSNKVTEKGKDVELRCDPISGHTALYWYRQSLGQGLEFLIYFQGNSAPDKSGLPSDRFSAERTGGSVSTLTIQRTQQEDSAVYLCASSLLGGGISYEQYFGPGTRLTVT.